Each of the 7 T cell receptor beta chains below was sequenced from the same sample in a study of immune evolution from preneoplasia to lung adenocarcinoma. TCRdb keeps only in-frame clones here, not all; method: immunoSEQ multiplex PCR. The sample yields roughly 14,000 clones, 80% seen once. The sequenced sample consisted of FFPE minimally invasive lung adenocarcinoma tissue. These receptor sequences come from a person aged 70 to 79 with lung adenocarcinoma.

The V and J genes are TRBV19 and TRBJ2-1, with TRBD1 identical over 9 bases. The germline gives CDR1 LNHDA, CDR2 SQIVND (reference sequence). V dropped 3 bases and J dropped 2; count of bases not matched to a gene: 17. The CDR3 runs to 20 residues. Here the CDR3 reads CASSMSRGQGIVRPYNEQFF. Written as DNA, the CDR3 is TGTGCCAGTAGTATGTCCCGGGGACAGGGTATCGTCCGGCCCTACAATGAGCAGTTCTTC.

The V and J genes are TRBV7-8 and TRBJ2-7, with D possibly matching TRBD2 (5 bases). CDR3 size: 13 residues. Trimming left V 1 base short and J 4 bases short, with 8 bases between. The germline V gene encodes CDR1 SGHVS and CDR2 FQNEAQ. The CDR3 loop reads CASSLGRRYEQYF. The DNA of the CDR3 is TGTGCCAGCAGCTTAGGGAGGCGTTACGAGCAGTACTTC.

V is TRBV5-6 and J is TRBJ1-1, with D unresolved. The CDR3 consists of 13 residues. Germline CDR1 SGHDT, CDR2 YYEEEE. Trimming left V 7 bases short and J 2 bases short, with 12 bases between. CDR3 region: CASWTSGNTEAFF. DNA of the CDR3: TGTGCCAGCTGGACTAGCGGAAACACTGAAGCTTTCTTT.

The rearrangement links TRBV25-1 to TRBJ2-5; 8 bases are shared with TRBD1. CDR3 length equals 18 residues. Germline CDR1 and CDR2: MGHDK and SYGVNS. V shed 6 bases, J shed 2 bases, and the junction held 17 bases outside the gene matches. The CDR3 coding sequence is TGTGCCAGCAGACCTGGGGTCGGACAGGGCGAAACACAAGAGACCCAGTACTTC. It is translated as CASRPGVGQGETQETQYF.

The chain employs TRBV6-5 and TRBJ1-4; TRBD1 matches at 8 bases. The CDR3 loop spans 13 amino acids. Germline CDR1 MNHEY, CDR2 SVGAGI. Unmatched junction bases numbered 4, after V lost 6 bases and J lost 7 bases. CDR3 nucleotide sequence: TGTGCCAGCAGCAATCAGGGGGCTGAAAAACTGTTTTTT. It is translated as CASSNQGAEKLFF.

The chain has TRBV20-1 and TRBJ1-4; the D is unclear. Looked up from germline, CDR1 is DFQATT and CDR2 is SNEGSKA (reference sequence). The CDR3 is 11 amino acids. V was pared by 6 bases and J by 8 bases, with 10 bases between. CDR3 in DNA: TGCAGTGCGAACAGCGGGGAAAAACTGTTTTTT. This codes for CSANSGEKLFF.

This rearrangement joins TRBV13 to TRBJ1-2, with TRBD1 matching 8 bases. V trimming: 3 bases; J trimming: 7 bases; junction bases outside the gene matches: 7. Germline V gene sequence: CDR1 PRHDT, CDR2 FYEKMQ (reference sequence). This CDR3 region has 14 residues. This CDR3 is CASSLGQDTGGYTF. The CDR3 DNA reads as TGTGCCAGCAGCTTGGGACAGGATACGGGTGGCTACACCTTC.